What follows is one T cell receptor (beta chain) and its context. Its antigen is not identified. This entry comes from a study of beta chain features in type 1 diabetes. Whole-study findings and limits: When Type 1 diabetes patients were examined, their TCRB CDR3s proved moderately but significantly shorter in all four CD4+ subsets.

Germline V gene lookup returns CDR1 ENHRY and CDR2 SYGVKD. V lost 5 bases, J lost 4 bases, and 4 bases stayed unmatched. The CDR3 has 14 residues. Isolated RNA was reverse transcribed in full, so expressed TCRB transcripts were sequenced. Sequencing was performed with immunoSEQ multiplex PCR; in TCRdb, only in-frame clones are kept and a portion is missing. The table includes 130,000 to 150,000 clones, around 13% detected once. This TCR was recovered from a man aged 18 to 30 with type 1 diabetes. The V and J genes are TRBV10-3 and TRBJ1-2; TRBD1 agrees at 10 bases. The material sequenced was central memory CD4+ T cells from blood. As DNA, the CDR3 is TGTGCCATCAGTCCGGGACAGGGGCCCTATGGCTACACCTTC. Translation: CAISPGQGPYGYTF.